This entry describes one TCR beta chain. Its antigen is still unknown. This sample is drawn from a study of PD-L1 blockade in urothelial cancer. The V gene's germline CDR1 is SGHVS and CDR2 FQNEAQ. V was pared by 7 bases and J by 1 base, with 8 bases of the junction left unmatched. This CDR3 region has 15 residues. Study-level points and caveats: At 3 weeks on treatment, tumor-associated clones expanded more with durable benefit.

Into every PCR, synthetic TCR analog templates were spiked. Only in-frame clones appear in the TCRdb table, and some are missing; sequencing was by immunoSEQ multiplex PCR. Of about 72,000 clones listed, approximately 83% are singletons. Time point here: pretreatment peripheral blood. Sequencing was performed on PBMCs, taken around atezolizumab (anti-PD-L1) treatment. The chain combines TRBV7-8 with TRBJ2-3; 7 bases align to TRBD2. This clonotype originated in a man aged 55-75 years with urothelial cancer. The CDR3 sequence is CASTVLAVGTDTQYF. The CDR3, as DNA: TGTGCCAGCACCGTCCTAGCGGTTGGCACAGATACGCAGTATTTT.